The present TCR beta chain was sequenced within a study of T cell responses to AZD1222 COVID-19 vaccine. Notes on the study in general: Donors in the cohort were predominantly white British and more often female, and clonal diversity was possibly underestimated. The breadth and depth of Spike-specific TCRs increased once two AZD1222 doses had been given.

This CDR3 region has 14 residues. V was pared by 0 bases and J by 10 bases, with 12 bases between. CDR1 and CDR2 from the germline V gene are MRHNA and SNTAGT. Sequencing used immunoSEQ multiplex PCR; TCRdb keeps in-frame clones, though not all of them. The table shows about 190,000 clones, with around 89% occurring only once. Comment on this clone: Its antigen is not identified.

The V gene is TRBV6-4, the J gene TRBJ1-4; D gene unclear. Sequenced material: peripheral blood, taken on day 0 of AZD1222 vaccination. The source of this sequence is an adult in good health. In nucleotides, the CDR3 is TGTGCCAGCAGTGACTCGACTGGCAGCGGAAAACTGTTTTTT. Protein sequence: CASSDSTGSGKLFF.